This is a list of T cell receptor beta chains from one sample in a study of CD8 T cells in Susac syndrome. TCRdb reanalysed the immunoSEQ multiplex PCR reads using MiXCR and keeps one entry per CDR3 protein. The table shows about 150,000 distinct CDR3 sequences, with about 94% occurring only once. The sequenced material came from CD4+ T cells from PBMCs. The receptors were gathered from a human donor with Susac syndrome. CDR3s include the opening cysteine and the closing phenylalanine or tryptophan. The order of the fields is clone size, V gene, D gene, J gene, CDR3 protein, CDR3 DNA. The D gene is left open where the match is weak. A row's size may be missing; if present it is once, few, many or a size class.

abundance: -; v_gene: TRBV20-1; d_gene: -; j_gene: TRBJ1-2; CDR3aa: CSARDGTQADYTF; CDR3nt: TGCAGTGCTAGAGATGGGACCCAAGCGGACTACACCTTC
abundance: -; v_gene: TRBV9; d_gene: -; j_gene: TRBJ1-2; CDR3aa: CASSVGLAGGGYTF; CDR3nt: TGTGCCAGCAGCGTAGGCCTGGCGGGTGGTGGCTACACCTTC
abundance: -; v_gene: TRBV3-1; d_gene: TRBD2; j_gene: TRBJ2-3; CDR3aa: CASTLAGGYTQYF; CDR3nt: TGTGCCAGCACACTAGCGGGGGGGTATACGCAGTATTTT
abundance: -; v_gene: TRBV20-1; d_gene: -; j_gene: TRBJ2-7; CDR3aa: CSAREGEATYEQYF; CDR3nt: TGCAGTGCTAGAGAAGGCGAAGCAACCTACGAGCAGTACTTC
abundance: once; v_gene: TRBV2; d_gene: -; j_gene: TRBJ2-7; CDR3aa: CASRPGEPRKQYF; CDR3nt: TGTGCCAGCCGGCCGGGGGAGCCCCGCAAGCAGTACTTC
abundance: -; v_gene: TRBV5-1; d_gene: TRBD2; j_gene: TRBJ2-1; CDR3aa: CASSPGLAANNEQFF; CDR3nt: TGCGCCAGCAGCCCCGGACTAGCGGCTAACAATGAGCAGTTCTTC
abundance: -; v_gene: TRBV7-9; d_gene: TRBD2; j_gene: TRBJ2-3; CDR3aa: CASSLQRGRLRATDTQYF; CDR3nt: TGTGCCAGCAGCTTGCAGCGGGGGAGACTAAGGGCGACAGATACGCAGTATTTT
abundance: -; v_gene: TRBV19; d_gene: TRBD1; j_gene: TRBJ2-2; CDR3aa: CASTQGTNTGELFF; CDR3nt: TGTGCCAGTACACAGGGGACGAACACCGGGGAGCTGTTTTTT
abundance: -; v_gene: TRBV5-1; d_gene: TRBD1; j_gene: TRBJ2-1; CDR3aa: CASRGGTGDEQFF; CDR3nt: TGCGCCAGCAGGGGAGGGACAGGGGATGAGCAGTTCTTC
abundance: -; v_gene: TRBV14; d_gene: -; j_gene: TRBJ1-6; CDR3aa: CASSETDRSLHF; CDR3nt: TGTGCCAGCAGCGAGACAGATCGTAGCCTCCACTTT
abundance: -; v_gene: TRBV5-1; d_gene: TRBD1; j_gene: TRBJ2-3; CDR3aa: CASTRTGGMDTQYF; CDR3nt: TGCGCCAGCACCCGGACAGGGGGTATGGATACGCAGTATTTT
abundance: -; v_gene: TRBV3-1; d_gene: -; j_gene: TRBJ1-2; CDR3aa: CASSQASGSGGYTF; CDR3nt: TGTGCCAGCAGCCAAGCCTCAGGGTCGGGTGGCTACACCTTC
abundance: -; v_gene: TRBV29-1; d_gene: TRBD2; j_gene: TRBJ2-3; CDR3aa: CSVMGLAGSSTDTQYF; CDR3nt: TGCAGCGTTATGGGACTAGCGGGGTCTAGCACAGATACGCAGTATTTT
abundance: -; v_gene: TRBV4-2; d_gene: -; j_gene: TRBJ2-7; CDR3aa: CASSPLRDPSYEQYF; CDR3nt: TGTGCCAGCAGCCCCTTGCGGGACCCCTCCTACGAGCAGTACTTC
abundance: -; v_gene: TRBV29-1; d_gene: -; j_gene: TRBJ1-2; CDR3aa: CSGTENYGYTF; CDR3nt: TGCAGCGGGACAGAAAACTATGGCTACACCTTC
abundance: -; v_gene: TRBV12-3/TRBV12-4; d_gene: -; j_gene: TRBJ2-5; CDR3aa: CASSLQAGVKTQYF; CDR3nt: TGTGCCAGCAGTTTACAGGCCGGTGTGAAGACCCAGTACTTC
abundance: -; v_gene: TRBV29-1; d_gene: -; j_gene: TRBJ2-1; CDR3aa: CSVESQTREQFF; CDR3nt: TGCAGCGTTGAATCACAAACTAGAGAGCAGTTCTTC
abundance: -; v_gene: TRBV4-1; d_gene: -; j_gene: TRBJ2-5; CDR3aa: CASSQDTEETQYF; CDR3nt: TGCGCCAGCAGCCAAGATACTGAGGAGACCCAGTACTTC
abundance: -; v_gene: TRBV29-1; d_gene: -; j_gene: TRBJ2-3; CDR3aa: CSVAVGDTQYF; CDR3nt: TGCAGCGTCGCGGTAGGAGATACGCAGTATTTT
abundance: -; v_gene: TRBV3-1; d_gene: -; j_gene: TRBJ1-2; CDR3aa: CASSQVGGVGTF; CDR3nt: TGTGCCAGCAGCCAAGTGGGCGGAGTGGGCACCTTC
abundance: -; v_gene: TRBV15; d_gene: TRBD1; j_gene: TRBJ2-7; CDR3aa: CATSEPGQRIYEQYF; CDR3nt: TGTGCCACCAGCGAACCGGGACAGAGAATCTACGAGCAGTACTTC
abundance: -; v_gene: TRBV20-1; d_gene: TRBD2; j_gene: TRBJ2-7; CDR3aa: CSARTSGRVHEQYF; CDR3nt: TGCAGTGCCAGGACTAGCGGGAGAGTCCACGAGCAGTACTTC
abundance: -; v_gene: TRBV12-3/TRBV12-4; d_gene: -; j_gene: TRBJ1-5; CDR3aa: CASSFQRNQPQHF; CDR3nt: TGTGCCAGCAGTTTCCAGAGAAATCAGCCCCAGCATTTT
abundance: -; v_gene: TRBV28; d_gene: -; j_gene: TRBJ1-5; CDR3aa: CASRSNQPQHF; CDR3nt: TGTGCCAGCAGGTCAAATCAGCCCCAGCATTTT
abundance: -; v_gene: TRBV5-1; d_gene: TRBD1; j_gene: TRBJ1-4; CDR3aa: CASSLGGVGEKLFF; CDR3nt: TGCGCCAGCAGCTTAGGGGGCGTTGGTGAAAAACTGTTTTTT
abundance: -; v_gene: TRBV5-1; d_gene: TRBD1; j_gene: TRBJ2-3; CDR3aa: CASSSQQGAEDTQYF; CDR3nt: TGCGCCAGCAGTTCACAACAGGGGGCGGAAGATACGCAGTATTTT
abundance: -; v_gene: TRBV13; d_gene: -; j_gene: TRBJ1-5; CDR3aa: CASSSRDDSNQPQHF; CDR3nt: TGTGCCAGCAGCTCCCGGGACGATAGCAATCAGCCCCAGCATTTT
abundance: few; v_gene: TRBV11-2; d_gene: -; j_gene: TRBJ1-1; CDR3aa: CASSNDMNTEAFF; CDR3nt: TGTGCCAGCAGTAACGACATGAACACTGAAGCTTTCTTT
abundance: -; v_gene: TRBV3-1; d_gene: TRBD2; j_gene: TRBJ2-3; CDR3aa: CASSHGTSDTQYF; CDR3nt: TGTGCCAGCAGCCACGGGACTAGCGATACGCAGTATTTT
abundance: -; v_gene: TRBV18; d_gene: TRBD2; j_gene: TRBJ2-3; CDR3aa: CASSSIAGGDTDTQYF; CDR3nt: TGTGCCAGCTCATCTATAGCGGGGGGAGATACAGATACGCAGTATTTT
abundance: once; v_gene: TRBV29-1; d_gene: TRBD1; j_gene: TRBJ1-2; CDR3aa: CSVLDRALDYGYTF; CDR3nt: TGCAGCGTCCTGGACAGGGCCCTGGACTATGGCTACACCTTC
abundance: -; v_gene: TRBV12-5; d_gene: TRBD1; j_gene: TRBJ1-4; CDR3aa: CASGPATGKLFF; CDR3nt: TGTGCTAGTGGTCCTGCGACAGGGAAACTGTTTTTT
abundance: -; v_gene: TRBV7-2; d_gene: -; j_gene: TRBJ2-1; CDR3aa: CASSFARGGDNEQFF; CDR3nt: TGTGCCAGCAGCTTCGCGAGGGGGGGCGACAATGAGCAGTTCTTC
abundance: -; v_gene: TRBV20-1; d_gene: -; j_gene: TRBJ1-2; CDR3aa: CSANGQVYGYTF; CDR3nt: TGCAGTGCCAACGGTCAGGTCTATGGCTACACCTTC
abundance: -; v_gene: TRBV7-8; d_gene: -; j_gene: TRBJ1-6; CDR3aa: CASSARLPSPLHF; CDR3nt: TGTGCCAGCAGCGCCCGACTCCCCTCACCCCTCCACTTT